Here is one TCR beta chain with its context. The antigen is unknown. The CDR3 is made up of 13 amino acids. V was shortened by 0 bases and J by 5 bases, with 9 bases between the two germline ends. The germline CDR1 and CDR2 sequences are SGHTS and YDEGEE. This specimen belongs to a study of cytomegalovirus exposure and HLA in healthy donors. Background on the study: About 83 million unique TCRs from HLA-typed donors made up an early data release.

Use of 60 Vbeta and 13 Jbeta primers characterized the PCR. Assay used: immunoSEQ multiplex PCR; TCRdb lists only in-frame clones, some missing. The table has about 160,000 clones, 75% to 85% seen once. General study results and limits: Some public TCRs appeared in many individuals, while most sequences were rare. CMV serostatus was the only immune exposure information that was available.

The gene calls are TRBV5-8 and TRBJ2-7; D may be TRBD1 (6 bases). This clonotype was obtained from a middle-aged man in good health and CMV-seropositive. The specimen was PBMCs. The CDR3 sequence: CASSLVRGHEQYF. The CDR3 nucleotides read TGTGCCAGCAGCTTGGTCAGGGGTCACGAGCAGTACTTC.